These 6 T cell receptor beta chains were sequenced from one sample in a study of T-cell memory formation after mild COVID-19. From the 5' RACE reads, TCRdb called clonotypes with MiXCR, one entry per CDR3 protein. The sample lists more than 250,000 distinct CDR3 sequences, roughly 17% occurring once. The sample comprised PBMCs or a T cell subset sorted from them (not recorded which). The receptors originated from a man between 18 and 29 years old who had mild COVID-19 (a few samples of this study predate the infection). Cell type and time point are not known.

This clonotype has only a few counts. The chain couples TRBV12-5 to TRBJ2-7; 7 nucleotides line up with TRBD1. CDR1 LGHNT and CDR2 FRNRAP come from the germline V gene. This CDR3 spans 14 amino acids. V shed 0 bases, J shed 6 bases, and the junction held 5 bases outside the gene matches. CDR3 amino acids: CASGLVRQGAEQYV. The CDR3 DNA reads as TGTGCTAGTGGTTTGGTACGACAGGGTGCCGAGCAGTACGTC.

The CDR3 nucleotides read TGCAGTGCTAGAGATCGGACTAGCGGGGGAGTAAAGACCCAGTACTTC. This codes for CSARDRTSGGVKTQYF. The V and J genes are TRBV20-1 and TRBJ2-5; 13 bases agree with TRBD2. This CDR3 comprises 16 residues. Germline V CDR1 and CDR2: DFQATT, SNEGSKA (reference sequence). Unmatched junction bases numbered 7, after V lost 0 bases and J lost 6 bases.

The V and J genes are TRBV7-9 and TRBJ1-2, with 10 bases fitting TRBD1. This CDR3 region has 16 residues. CDR1 is SEHNR and CDR2 is FQNEAQ in the germline V gene (reference sequence). Trimming removed 5 bases from V and 4 bases from J; junction bases left unmatched: 10. The CDR3 sequence: CASSDDVGQGGYGYTF. CDR3 in DNA: TGTGCCAGCAGCGACGATGTAGGACAGGGGGGCTATGGCTACACCTTC.

This chain uses TRBV10-3 with TRBJ2-1, with 9 bases aligning to TRBD2. The CDR3 spans 14 residues. V dropped 6 bases and J dropped 6; count of bases not matched to a gene: 6. Per germline, CDR1 ENHRY and CDR2 SYGVKD. DNA of the CDR3: TGTGCCATCAGCCCGGGACTAGCCTCCAATGAGCAGTTCTTC. It specifies CAISPGLASNEQFF.

The chain is built from TRBV7-2 and TRBJ2-6; the D gene is possibly TRBD1 (5 bases). The CDR3 spans 16 residues. The V end lost 5 bases, the J end lost 0 bases, and 11 bases lay between the germline ends. Germline lookup yields CDR1 SGHTA and CDR2 FQGNSA. The CDR3 loop is CASSGSDSSGANVLTF. The CDR3 region has the DNA TGTGCCAGCAGCGGCAGTGACAGCTCTGGGGCCAACGTCCTGACTTTC. The full variable domain, its missing parts supplied by reference TRBV7-2 and TRBJ2-6, is GAGVSQSPSNKVTEKGKDVELRCDPISGHTALYWYRQSLGQGLEFLIYFQGNSAPDKSGLPSDRFSAERTGGSVSTLTIQRTQQEDSAVYLCASSGSDSSGANVLTFGAGSRLTVL.

This clonotype was observed a few times. CDR3 sequence: CAISGTDQETQYF. In DNA, the CDR3 is TGTGCCATCAGTGGGACAGATCAAGAGACCCAGTACTTC. The chain combines TRBV10-3 with TRBJ2-5, with a tentative D call TRBD1 (6 bases). The CDR3 has 13 residues. The V end lost 4 bases, the J end lost 2 bases, and 8 bases lay between the germline ends. Germline CDR1 ENHRY, CDR2 SYGVKD.